One sample yielded the 3 T cell receptor beta chains listed below, sequenced in a study of blood T cell repertoires in COVID-19. Generated by immunoSEQ multiplex PCR, the TCRdb table keeps only in-frame clones and is missing some. The repertoire holds just under 250,000 clones, with 85% to 90% as singletons. Sequencing was carried out using PBMCs or T cells enriched from blood (not recorded which). The origin of the receptors is a woman in her thirties who had recovered from COVID-19.

The rearrangement links TRBV7-2 to TRBJ2-7, with 12 bases matching TRBD2. After removal of 7 bases from V and 2 bases from J, the junction contained 6 bases not matched to a gene. Germline V lookup: CDR1 SGHTA, CDR2 FQGNSA. The CDR3 totals 15 residues. This CDR3 reads CASTTSGGAPYEQYF. CDR3 bases: TGTGCCAGCACGACTAGCGGGGGAGCCCCCTACGAGCAGTACTTC.

This sequence joins TRBV6-7 and TRBJ1-6; unclear D gene. TRBV6-7 is an open reading frame whose function is uncertain. Trimming shortened V by 8 bases and J by 6 bases, and 11 bases separated the two germline ends. The CDR3 contains 13 residues. The CDR3 DNA reads as TGTGCCAGCCGTCGACGGGTTAATTCACCCCTCCACTTT. Protein: CASRRRVNSPLHF.

V is TRBV27 and J is TRBJ1-1, with D unclear. Trimming shortened V by 5 bases and J by 6 bases, and 13 bases separated the two germline ends. This CDR3 region has 13 residues. Germline CDR1 reads MNHEY; CDR2 reads SMNVEV (reference sequence). The CDR3 DNA follows: TGTGCCAGCAGTCTACCTGGGAGACCTGAAGCTTTCTTT. Translation: CASSLPGRPEAFF.